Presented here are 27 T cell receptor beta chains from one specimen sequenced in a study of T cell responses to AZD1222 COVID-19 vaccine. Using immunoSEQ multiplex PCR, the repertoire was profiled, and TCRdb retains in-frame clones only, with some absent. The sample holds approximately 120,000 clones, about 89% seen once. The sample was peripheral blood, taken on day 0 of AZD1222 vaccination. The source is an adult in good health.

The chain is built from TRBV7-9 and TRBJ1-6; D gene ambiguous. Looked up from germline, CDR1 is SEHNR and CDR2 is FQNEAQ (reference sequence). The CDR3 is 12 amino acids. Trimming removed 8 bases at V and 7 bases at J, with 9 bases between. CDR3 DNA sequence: TGTGCCAGCGGAGGGAACAATTCACCCCTCCACTTT. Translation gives CASGGNNSPLHF.

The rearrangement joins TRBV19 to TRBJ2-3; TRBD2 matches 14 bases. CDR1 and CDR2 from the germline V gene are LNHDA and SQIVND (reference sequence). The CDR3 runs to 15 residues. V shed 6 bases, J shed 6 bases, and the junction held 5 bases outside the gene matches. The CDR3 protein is CASSLGLAGADTQYF. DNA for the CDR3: TGTGCCAGTAGCCTGGGACTAGCGGGAGCCGATACGCAGTATTTT.

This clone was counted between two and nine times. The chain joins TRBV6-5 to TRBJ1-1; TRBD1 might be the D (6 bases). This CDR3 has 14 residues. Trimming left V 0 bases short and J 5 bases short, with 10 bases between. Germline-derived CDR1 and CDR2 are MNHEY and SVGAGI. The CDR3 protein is CASSYSGGGTEAFF. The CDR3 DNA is TGTGCCAGCAGTTACTCAGGGGGAGGTACTGAAGCTTTCTTT.

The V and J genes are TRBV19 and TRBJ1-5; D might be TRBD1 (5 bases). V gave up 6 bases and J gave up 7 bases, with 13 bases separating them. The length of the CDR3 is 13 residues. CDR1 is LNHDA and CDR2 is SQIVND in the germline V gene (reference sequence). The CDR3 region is CASRGTEGQPQHF. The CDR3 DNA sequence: TGTGCCAGTAGGGGGACCGAGGGACAGCCCCAGCATTTT.

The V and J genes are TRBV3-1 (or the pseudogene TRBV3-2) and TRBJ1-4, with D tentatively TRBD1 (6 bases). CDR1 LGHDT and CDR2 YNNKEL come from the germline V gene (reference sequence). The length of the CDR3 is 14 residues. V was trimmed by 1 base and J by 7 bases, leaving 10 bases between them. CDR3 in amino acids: CASSQAGESEKLFF. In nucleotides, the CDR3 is TGTGCCAGCAGCCAAGCAGGGGAGTCTGAAAAACTGTTTTTT.

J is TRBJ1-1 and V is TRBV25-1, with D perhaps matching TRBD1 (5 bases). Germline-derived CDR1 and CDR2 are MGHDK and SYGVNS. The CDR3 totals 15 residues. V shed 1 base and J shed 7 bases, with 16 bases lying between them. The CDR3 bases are TGTGCCAGCAGTGAATTGTGGGCAGGGCAGGGTGAAGCTTTCTTT. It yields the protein CASSELWAGQGEAFF.

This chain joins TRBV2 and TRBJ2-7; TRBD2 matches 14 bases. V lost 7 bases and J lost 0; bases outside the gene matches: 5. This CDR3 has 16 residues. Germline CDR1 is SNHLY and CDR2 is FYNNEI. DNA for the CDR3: TGTGCCAGCATCTGGACTAGCGGGAGGCACTCCTACGAGCAGTACTTC. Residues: CASIWTSGRHSYEQYF.

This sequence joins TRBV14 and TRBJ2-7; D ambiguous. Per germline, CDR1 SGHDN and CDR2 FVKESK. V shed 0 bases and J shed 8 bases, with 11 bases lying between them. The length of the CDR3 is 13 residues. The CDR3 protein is CASSQDLGQQQYF. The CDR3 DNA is TGTGCCAGCAGCCAAGATCTCGGGCAGCAGCAGTACTTC.

This chain's CDR3 is CASSLGGGSGYGYTF. CDR3 nucleotide sequence: TGCGCCAGCAGCTTGGGAGGGGGCTCCGGCTATGGCTACACCTTC. The rearrangement links TRBV5-1 to TRBJ1-2, with 7 nucleotides matching TRBD1. This CDR3 spans 15 amino acids. Germline V gives CDR1 SGHRS, CDR2 YFSETQ. V lost 0 bases, J lost 4 bases, and 6 bases stayed unmatched.

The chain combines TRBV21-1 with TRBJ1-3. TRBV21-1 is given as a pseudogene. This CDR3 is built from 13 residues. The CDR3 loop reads CASSKPAGNTIYF. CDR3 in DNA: TGTGCCAGCAGCAAACCGGCCGGAAACACCATATATTTT.

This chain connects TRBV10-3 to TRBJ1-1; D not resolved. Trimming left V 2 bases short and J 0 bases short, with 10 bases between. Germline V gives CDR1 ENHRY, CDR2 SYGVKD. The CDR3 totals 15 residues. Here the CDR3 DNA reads TGTGCCATCAGTGAGGGCTGGGCCATGAACACTGAAGCTTTCTTT. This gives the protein CAISEGWAMNTEAFF.

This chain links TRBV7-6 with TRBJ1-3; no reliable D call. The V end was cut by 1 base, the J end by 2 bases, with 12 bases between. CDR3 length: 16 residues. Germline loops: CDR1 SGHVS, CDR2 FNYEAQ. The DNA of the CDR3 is TGTGCCAGCAGCTTAGAATCCCTCGGGGCTGGAAACACCATATATTTT. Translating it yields CASSLESLGAGNTIYF.

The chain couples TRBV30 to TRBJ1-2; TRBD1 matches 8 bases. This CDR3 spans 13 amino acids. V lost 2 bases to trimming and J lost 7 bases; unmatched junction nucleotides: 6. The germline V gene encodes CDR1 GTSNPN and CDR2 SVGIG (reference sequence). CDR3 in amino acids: CAWSLGQGRGYTF. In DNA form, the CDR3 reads TGTGCCTGGAGTTTAGGACAGGGTCGTGGCTACACCTTC.

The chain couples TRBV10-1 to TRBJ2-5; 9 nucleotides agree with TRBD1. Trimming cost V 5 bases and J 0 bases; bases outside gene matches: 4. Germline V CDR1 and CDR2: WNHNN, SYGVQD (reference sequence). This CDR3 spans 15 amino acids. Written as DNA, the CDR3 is TGCGCCAGCAGTCCGGGACAGGGATACCAAGAGACCCAGTACTTC. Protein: CASSPGQGYQETQYF.

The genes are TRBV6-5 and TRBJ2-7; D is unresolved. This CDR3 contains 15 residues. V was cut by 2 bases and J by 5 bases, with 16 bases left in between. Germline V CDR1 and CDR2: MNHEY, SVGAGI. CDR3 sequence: CASSYKVGVPDEQYF. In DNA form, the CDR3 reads TGTGCCAGCAGTTACAAGGTGGGCGTTCCGGACGAGCAGTACTTC.

This CDR3 is CASSLGSNQPQHF. The CDR3 DNA follows: TGTGCCAGCAGTTTAGGGTCCAATCAGCCCCAGCATTTT. This sequence joins TRBV12-3 or TRBV12-4 and TRBJ1-5, with D unresolved. The CDR3 sequence is 13 residues long. V was trimmed by 1 base and J by 3 bases, leaving 4 bases between them.

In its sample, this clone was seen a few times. This CDR3 is CASSGASLPYGYTF. CDR3 in DNA: TGTGCCAGTAGTGGGGCCAGTTTACCCTATGGCTACACCTTC. This rearrangement joins TRBV19 to TRBJ1-2; possibly TRBD1 for D (5 bases). CDR3 length: 14 residues. Trimming took off 5 bases at V and 4 bases at J, with 14 bases between the two ends. CDR1 is LNHDA and CDR2 is SQIVND in the germline V gene (reference sequence).

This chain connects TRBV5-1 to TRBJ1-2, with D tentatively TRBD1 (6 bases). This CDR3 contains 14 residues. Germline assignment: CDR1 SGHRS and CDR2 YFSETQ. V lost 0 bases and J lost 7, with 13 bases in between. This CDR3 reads CASSLGQDYVGYTF. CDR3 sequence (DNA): TGCGCCAGCAGCTTGGGACAGGATTATGTTGGCTACACCTTC. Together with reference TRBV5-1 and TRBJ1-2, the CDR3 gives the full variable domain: KAGVTQTPRYLIKTRGQQVTLSCSPISGHRSVSWYQQTPGQGLQFLFEYFSETQRNKGNFPGRFSGRQFSNSRSEMNVSTLELGDSALYLCASSLGQDYVGYTFGSGTRLTVV.

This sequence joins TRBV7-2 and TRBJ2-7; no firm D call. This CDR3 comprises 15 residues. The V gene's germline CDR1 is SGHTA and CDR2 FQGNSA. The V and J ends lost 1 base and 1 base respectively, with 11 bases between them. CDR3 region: CASSLGASGSYEQYF. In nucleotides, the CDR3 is TGTGCCAGCAGCTTAGGGGCCTCCGGTTCCTACGAGCAGTACTTC.

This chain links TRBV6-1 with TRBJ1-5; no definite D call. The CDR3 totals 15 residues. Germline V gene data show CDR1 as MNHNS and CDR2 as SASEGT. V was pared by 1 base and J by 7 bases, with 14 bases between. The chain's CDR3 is CASSEGTLGGQPQHF. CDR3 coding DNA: TGTGCCAGCAGTGAAGGGACTTTGGGAGGGCAGCCCCAGCATTTT.

CDR3 in amino acids: CASSLDLRSYEQYF. CDR3 DNA: TGCGCCAGCAGCTTGGACCTCCGTTCCTACGAGCAGTACTTC. The rearrangement uses TRBV5-1 and TRBJ2-7; D is unresolved. Trimming pared 0 bases from V and 1 base from J, leaving 8 bases between. CDR3 length: 14 amino acids. In germline, CDR1 is SGHRS, CDR2 YFSETQ.

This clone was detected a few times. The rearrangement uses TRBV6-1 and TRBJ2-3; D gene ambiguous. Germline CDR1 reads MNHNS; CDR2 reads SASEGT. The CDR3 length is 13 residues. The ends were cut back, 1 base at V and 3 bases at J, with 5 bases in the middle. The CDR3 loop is CASSEDTTDTQYF. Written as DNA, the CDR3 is TGTGCCAGCAGTGAAGACACTACAGATACGCAGTATTTT.

The CDR3 DNA reads as TGTGCCAGCAGCTTGGGGCTAGTAAAAGAGACCCAGTACTTC. It encodes CASSLGLVKETQYF. The chain employs TRBV5-4 and TRBJ2-5; D unresolved. This CDR3 is 14 amino acids long. Trimming stripped 0 bases from V and 3 bases from J, with 9 bases between. Germline V gene lookup returns CDR1 SGHNT and CDR2 YYREEE (reference sequence).

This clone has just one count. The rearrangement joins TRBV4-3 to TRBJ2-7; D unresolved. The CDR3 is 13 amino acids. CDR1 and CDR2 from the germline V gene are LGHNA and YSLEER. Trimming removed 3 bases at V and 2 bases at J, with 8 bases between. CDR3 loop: CASSQGITYEQYF. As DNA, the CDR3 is TGCGCCAGCAGCCAGGGGATCACCTACGAGCAGTACTTC.

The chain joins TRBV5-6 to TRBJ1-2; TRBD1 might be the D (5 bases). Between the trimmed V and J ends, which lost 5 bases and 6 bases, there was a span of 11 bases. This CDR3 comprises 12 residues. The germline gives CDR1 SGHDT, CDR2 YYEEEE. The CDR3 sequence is CASSTDIHGYTF. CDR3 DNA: TGTGCCAGCAGTACGGACATCCATGGCTACACCTTC. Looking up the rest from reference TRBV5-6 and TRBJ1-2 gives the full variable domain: DAGVTQSPTHLIKTRGQQVTLRCSPKSGHDTVSWYQQALGQGPQFIFQYYEEEERQRGNFPDRFSGHQFPNYSSELNVNALLLGDSALYLCASSTDIHGYTFGSGTRLTVV.

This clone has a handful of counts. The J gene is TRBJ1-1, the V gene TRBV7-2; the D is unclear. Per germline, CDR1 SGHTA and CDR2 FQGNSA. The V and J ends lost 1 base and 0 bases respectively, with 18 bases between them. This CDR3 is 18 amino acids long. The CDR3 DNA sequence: TGTGCCAGCAGCTTAGTCGGGCCGGTAAGCAGGATGAACACTGAAGCTTTCTTT. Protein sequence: CASSLVGPVSRMNTEAFF.

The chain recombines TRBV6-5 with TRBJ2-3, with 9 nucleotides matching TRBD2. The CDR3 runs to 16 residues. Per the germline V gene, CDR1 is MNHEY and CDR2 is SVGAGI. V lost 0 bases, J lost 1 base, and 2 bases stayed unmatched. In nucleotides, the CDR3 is TGTGCCAGCAGTTACTCAATAGCGGGGGGCACAGATACGCAGTATTTT. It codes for CASSYSIAGGTDTQYF.